This TCR beta chain was recovered during a study of spatial heterogeneity in lung cancer. Across the study: In raw reads, more than 8.5 appearances on average were recorded for each unique TCR and UMI combination.

Germline-derived CDR1 and CDR2 are MNHEY and SVGAGI. Trimming shortened V by 6 bases and J by 0 bases, and 13 bases separated the two germline ends. This CDR3 is built from 15 residues. Regarding the study as a whole: Tumor mutation counts were tracked by expanded intratumoral alpha and beta TCR counts.

Documented time point: sample taken at primary tumor resection. Unsorted whole RNA samples from tumor, nontumor lung or frozen PBMC were sequenced. This clonotype was counted ten times or more. Its antigen remains unidentified. One entry per CDR3 protein, called by TCRdb with MiXCR from the 5' RACE reads. The sample consists of under 20,000 distinct CDR3 sequences, under 7% of them appearing once. This clonotype was obtained from a female donor with early-stage non-small cell lung cancer. The source was lung tumor tissue, collected at surgery. The rearrangement links TRBV6-5 to TRBJ2-3, with D possibly TRBD2 on 6 matching bases. The CDR3: CASRTLATSTDTQYF. The CDR3 DNA follows: TGTGCCAGCAGGACCCTAGCGACTAGCACAGATACGCAGTATTTT.